This T cell receptor beta chain was recovered during a study of blood T cells in healthy people across ages. The CDR3 extends over 15 amino acids. Germline V gene lookup returns CDR1 SGHRS and CDR2 YFSETQ. Trimming took 3 bases from V and 1 from J; bases not matched to a gene: 4. A second 7 to 11 cycle PCR used barcoded and J-beta primers. MiXCR, run by TCRdb on the 5' RACE reads, gives a single entry per CDR3 protein. The repertoire holds more than 550,000 distinct CDR3 sequences, with 22% as singletons. Input material: blood. The TCR comes from a man between 65 and 85 years old in good health. V gene TRBV5-1 combines with J gene TRBJ2-7, with 10 bases identical to TRBD2. The CDR3 nucleotides are TGCGCCAGCAGCTCCCTAGCGGGGGTTTCCTACGAGCAGTACTTC. Protein product: CASSSLAGVSYEQYF.